The rows below give T cell receptor beta chains drawn from one sample of a study of shared clonotypes between healthy human individuals. Measured with immunoSEQ multiplex PCR; TCRdb has only the in-frame clones, and not every one. The top ten hold approximately 0.52% of the sample, which has roughly 1 million clones, more than 75% seen once. The sequenced sample consisted of memory CD4+ T cells from PBMCs. Receptors originate from a man younger than 35 in good health. Some clones in this sample may be carry-over from other donors' samples. CDR3s include the opening cysteine and the closing phenylalanine or tryptophan. A D gene is named only where the DNA matches it firmly. Not all rows give a size; the values are once, few, many and, for expanded clones, a class.

size	V	J	D	DNA	CDR3
NA	TRBV5-4	TRBJ1-2	TRBD1	TGTGCCAGCAGCCCGGACAGGCTCGACTACACCTTC	CASSPDRLDYTF
NA	TRBV11-2	TRBJ2-3	NA	TGTGCCAGCAGCTTAGATGCACAGAGCACAGATACGCAGTATTTT	CASSLDAQSTDTQYF
NA	TRBV4-2	TRBJ1-1	NA	TGTGCCAGCAGCGTATCTAGGTACACTGAAGCTTTCTTT	CASSVSRYTEAFF
few	TRBV20-1	TRBJ1-3	NA	TGCAGTGCCGAGGAAGGAAACACCATATATTTT	CSAEEGNTIYF
NA	TRBV7-8	TRBJ1-4	NA	TGTGCCAGCAGCCGGAGCTACGGGATGGTCGAAAAACTGTTTTTT	CASSRSYGMVEKLFF
NA	TRBV29-1	TRBJ2-7	NA	TGCAGCGTTGGGCACAGGTCCTACGAGCAGTACTTC	CSVGHRSYEQYF
few	TRBV4-3	TRBJ1-4	TRBD1	TGCGCCAGCAGCCGCTCCCGGGACAGGGGGATCGCAACTAATGAAAAACTGTTTTTT	CASSRSRDRGIATNEKLFF
NA	TRBV20-1	TRBJ2-7	NA	TGCAGTGCTTCCTACGAGCAGTACTTC	CSASYEQYF
NA	TRBV28	TRBJ1-2	NA	TGTGCCAGCAGACTTAACTATGGCTACACCTTC	CASRLNYGYTF
NA	TRBV5-6	TRBJ2-2	TRBD1	TGTGCCAGCAGCTTGTGGGACAGGGGGGCCGGGGAGCTGTTTTTT	CASSLWDRGAGELFF
NA	TRBV25-1	TRBJ2-1	TRBD1	TGTGCCAGCAGTAGGACAGGGGGTTTAGGTGAGCAGTTCTTC	CASSRTGGLGEQFF
few	TRBV9	TRBJ1-1	TRBD1	TGTGCCAGCAGCGTGGCACCGGACAGGGAGGGGGACACTGAAGCTTTCTTT	CASSVAPDREGDTEAFF
many	TRBV27	TRBJ2-3	NA	TGTGCCAGCAGTTCCCAGGGAGACTGGGGCACAGATACGCAGTATTTT	CASSSQGDWGTDTQYF
NA	TRBV6-6	TRBJ1-3	NA	TGTGCCAGCAGTTACGGGCAGGGAACAGGAAACACCATATATTTT	CASSYGQGTGNTIYF
NA	TRBV6-5	TRBJ2-3	TRBD1	TGTGCCAGCGCCAGGCGGGACAGGTCCACAGATACGCAGTATTTT	CASARRDRSTDTQYF
once	TRBV21-1	TRBJ1-1	NA	TGTGCCAGCAACCCCCGGAGTGAAGCTTTCTTT	CASNPRSEAFF
NA	TRBV4-1	TRBJ1-2	TRBD1	TGCGCCAGCAGCCGAGGGGGCTTGGGTTATGGCTACACCTTC	CASSRGGLGYGYTF
NA	TRBV5-1	TRBJ2-7	NA	TGCGCCAGCAGCGACGGCCCAGGGCAGGGGAGGTACGAGCAGTACTTC	CASSDGPGQGRYEQYF
NA	TRBV5-1	TRBJ2-1	NA	TGCGCCAGCAGCTTGGGCCAGGCCTACAATGAGCAGTTCTTC	CASSLGQAYNEQFF
few	TRBV5-1	TRBJ2-7	NA	TGCGCCAGCAGCTTGCAAGGTCAGTCCTACGAGCAGTACTTC	CASSLQGQSYEQYF
many	TRBV20-1	TRBJ1-1	NA	TGCAGTGTGGGGAACCCGACTGAAGCTTTCTTT	CSVGNPTEAFF
few	TRBV20-1	TRBJ1-1	NA	TGCAGTGCTAGAGAGGACACTGAAGCTTTCTTT	CSAREDTEAFF
once	TRBV2	TRBJ2-1	NA	TGTGCCAGCGTGCGGGTCTCCTCCTACAATGAGCAGTTCTTC	CASVRVSSYNEQFF
NA	TRBV28	TRBJ1-2	NA	TGTGCCAGCAGTTTCGTCGGGCCAAACTATGGCTACACCTTC	CASSFVGPNYGYTF
NA	TRBV5-6	TRBJ2-7	NA	TGTGCCAGCAGCTTGTCTCCCGGGCGGTACGAGCAGTACTTC	CASSLSPGRYEQYF
once	TRBV28	TRBJ1-5	TRBD1	TGTGCCAGCAGCCCCGGGACAGGTCACAATCAGCCCCAGCATTTT	CASSPGTGHNQPQHF
NA	TRBV6-1	TRBJ1-3	NA	TGTGCCAGCAGTGCGAACAGGGCCTCTGGAAACACCATATATTTT	CASSANRASGNTIYF
few	TRBV6-6	TRBJ1-1	NA	TGTGCCAGCGGCCAAGTAATGGGCGCCTTGAACACTGAAGCTTTCTTT	CASGQVMGALNTEAFF
NA	TRBV10-3	TRBJ2-3	NA	TGTGCCATCAGCACTAGCACAGATACGCAGTATTTT	CAISTSTDTQYF
NA	TRBV27	TRBJ2-2	NA	TGTGCCAGTTCGTTGGGACCCCGGGGCGGGGAGCTGTTTTTT	CASSLGPRGGELFF
NA	TRBV2	TRBJ2-1	TRBD2	TGTGCCAGCCGTGGACTAGGTCTCTCCTTTTCCAACAATGAGCAGTTCTTC	CASRGLGLSFSNNEQFF
NA	TRBV2	TRBJ2-3	NA	TGTGCCAGCAGTGCACAGGGTTTAGATACGCAGTATTTT	CASSAQGLDTQYF
once	TRBV6-6	TRBJ1-6	NA	TGTGCCAGCAGGGGGACCAATTCACCCCTCCACTTT	CASRGTNSPLHF
NA	TRBV30	TRBJ1-5	NA	TGTGCCTGGAGCGCGGACAGCAATCAGCCCCAGCATTTT	CAWSADSNQPQHF